Below are 32 T cell receptor beta chains sequenced from a single sample in a study of blood T cell repertoires in COVID-19. Clones were read by immunoSEQ multiplex PCR, and TCRdb kept only the in-frame ones, dropping some. The sample records 450,000 to 500,000 clones, about nine tenths being singletons. Material: PBMCs or T cells enriched from blood (not recorded which). The receptors shown here come from a woman between 18 and 29 years old who had recovered from COVID-19.

This rearrangement joins TRBV6-5 to TRBJ2-7, with 7 nucleotides matching TRBD2. Germline V gives CDR1 MNHEY, CDR2 SVGAGI. Losses at the gene ends were 6 bases for V and 2 bases for J; bases not matched to a gene: 7. CDR3 length equals 14 residues. The DNA of the CDR3 is TGTGCCAGCAGACCCTACGCGGGAGCCTACGAGCAGTACTTC. The encoded protein is CASRPYAGAYEQYF.

This sequence joins TRBV12-3 or TRBV12-4 and TRBJ1-1; tentatively, D is TRBD1 (6 bases). V shed 11 bases and J shed 4 bases, with 11 bases lying between them. The CDR3 runs 11 residues. The CDR3 reads CAWGGLTEAFF. In DNA form, the CDR3 reads TGTGCCTGGGGGGGGCTCACTGAAGCTTTCTTT.

The chain couples TRBV5-1 to TRBJ2-1, with 7 bases that match TRBD2. The CDR3 is made up of 14 amino acids. The trim removed 3 bases at V and 7 bases at J, leaving 7 bases unmatched. Looked up from germline, CDR1 is SGHRS and CDR2 is YFSETQ. As DNA, the CDR3 is TGCGCCAGCAGCTCATTCCAGCGGGGAAATGAGCAGTTCTTC. This encodes CASSSFQRGNEQFF.

The rearrangement joins TRBV7-9 to TRBJ1-2, with D hard to call. Trimming shortened V by 11 bases and J by 4 bases, and 14 bases separated the two germline ends. From germline, CDR1 is SEHNR and CDR2 FQNEAQ (reference sequence). This CDR3 spans 12 amino acids. DNA of the CDR3: TGTGCCGCTACAGAGAATACCTATGGCTACACCTTC. It codes for CAATENTYGYTF.

V gene TRBV30 combines with J gene TRBJ2-7, with 7 bases aligning to TRBD1. Germline V gene lookup returns CDR1 GTSNPN and CDR2 SVGIG (reference sequence). This CDR3 region has 14 residues. The V and J ends lost 5 bases and 7 bases, in that order; junction bases with no gene match: 14. The CDR3 DNA reads as TGTGCCTGGTCACCGGGACAGCGTTTTGGAGAGCAGTACTTC. Its translation: CAWSPGQRFGEQYF.

The chain joins TRBV10-2 to TRBJ1-4, with 9 bases lining up with TRBD1. CDR3 length: 13 amino acids. The germline CDR1 and CDR2 sequences are WSHSY and SAAADI. Trimming cost V 2 bases and J 13 bases; bases outside gene matches: 5. The DNA of the CDR3 is TGCGCCAGCAGTGAGATGGGACAGGGAGGACTGTTTTTT. This encodes CASSEMGQGGLFF.

The V gene is TRBV7-3, the J gene TRBJ2-1; the match to TRBD2 covers 9 bases. Per germline, CDR1 SGHTA and CDR2 FQGTGA. This CDR3 is 15 amino acids long. V trimming: 6 bases; J trimming: 10 bases; junction bases outside the gene matches: 13. CDR3 nucleotide sequence: TGTGCCAGCAGGCACGCCAGCGGGGGGCCCGCGGAGCAGTTCTTC. Its translation: CASRHASGGPAEQFF.

This clone was detected once. J is TRBJ2-1 and V is TRBV6-4; perhaps TRBD2 as D (5 bases). V was pared by 3 bases and J by 0 bases, with 12 bases between. The CDR3 length is 16 residues. The V gene's germline CDR1 is MRHNA and CDR2 SNTAGT. The CDR3 loop is CASSELGAASYNEQFF. For the CDR3, the DNA is TGTGCCAGCAGTGAACTAGGCGCTGCCTCCTACAATGAGCAGTTCTTC.

J is TRBJ1-5 and V is TRBV19; 9 positions match TRBD1. Trimming removed 5 bases from V and 2 bases from J; junction bases left unmatched: 13. The germline V gene encodes CDR1 LNHDA and CDR2 SQIVND (reference sequence). The CDR3 extends over 18 amino acids. In DNA, the CDR3 is TGTGCCAGTAGTCTCGGGACAGGGAATACGGCTGGCAATCAGCCCCAGCATTTT. The encoded protein is CASSLGTGNTAGNQPQHF.

The chain joins TRBV5-4 to TRBJ1-1; TRBD1 is a possible D gene (5 bases). This CDR3 has 15 amino acids. CDR1 is SGHNT and CDR2 is YYREEE in the germline V gene (reference sequence). Trimming removed 2 bases from V and 1 base from J, with 12 bases in between. The CDR3 reads CASSLEGGANTEAFF. CDR3 sequence (DNA): TGTGCCAGCAGCTTAGAAGGCGGGGCGAACACTGAAGCTTTCTTT. Based on the CDR3 plus reference TRBV5-4 and TRBJ1-1, the full variable domain is ETGVTQSPTHLIKTRGQQVTLRCSSQSGHNTVSWYQQALGQGPQFIFQYYREEENGRGNFPPRFSGLQFPNYSSELNVNALELDDSALYLCASSLEGGANTEAFFGQGTRLTVV.

This chain joins TRBV30 and TRBJ1-4, with TRBD1 identical over 9 bases. Per germline, CDR1 GTSNPN and CDR2 SVGIG (reference sequence). The CDR3 is 17 amino acids. Germline trimming cut 2 bases from V and 7 bases from J; bases unmatched to any gene: 14. The CDR3 sequence: CAWSPYSGTGSAEKLFF. CDR3 coding DNA: TGTGCCTGGAGTCCCTACTCCGGGACAGGGAGTGCTGAAAAACTGTTTTTT.

This chain connects TRBV7-2 to TRBJ2-7; D might be TRBD2 (6 bases). With 4 bases removed from V and 2 bases from J, the gap between germline ends came to 27 bases. Germline assignment: CDR1 SGHTA and CDR2 FQGNSA. This CDR3 has 19 amino acids. CDR3 sequence: CASSYKPTSPELPPYEQYF. The CDR3 bases are TGTGCCAGCAGCTATAAGCCCACTAGCCCCGAGCTCCCTCCCTACGAGCAGTACTTC.

This clone was counted only a few times. The V and J genes are TRBV3-1 (or the pseudogene TRBV3-2) and TRBJ1-4; 8 bases match TRBD1. Germline V gene lookup returns CDR1 LGHDT and CDR2 YNNKEL (reference sequence). V was clipped by 5 bases and J by 8 bases; unmatched bases: 13. The CDR3 has 16 residues. The DNA for the CDR3 is TGTGCCAGCAGCATCCGGGACCGGACAGGGAGCGAAAAACTGTTTTTT. Protein product: CASSIRDRTGSEKLFF.

The chain recombines TRBV5-5 with TRBJ1-4, with 9 nucleotides matching TRBD1. V was clipped by 0 bases and J by 5 bases; unmatched bases: 11. CDR3 size: 18 residues. Germline assignment: CDR1 SGHKS and CDR2 YYEKEE (reference sequence). The CDR3 loop is CASSLAFITGGANEKLFF. As DNA, the CDR3 is TGTGCCAGCAGCTTGGCGTTTATAACAGGGGGCGCGAATGAAAAACTGTTTTTT.

This sequence joins TRBV5-1 and TRBJ2-3; a weak D match, TRBD2 (6 bases). Germline V CDR1 and CDR2: SGHRS, YFSETQ. The V end lost 3 bases, the J end lost 5 bases, and 13 bases lay between the germline ends. CDR3 length: 14 residues. In DNA, the CDR3 is TGCGCCAGCAGCTCCCCTAGCGTCAGAGATACGCAGTATTTT. Translation gives CASSSPSVRDTQYF.

The V and J genes are TRBV6-1 and TRBJ1-4, with D possibly TRBD1 on 5 matching bases. V lost 2 bases to trimming and J lost 3 bases, with 13 bases between them. The CDR3 has 16 amino acids. CDR1 and CDR2 from the germline V gene are MNHNS and SASEGT. This chain's CDR3 is CASSEIVRAPNEKLFF. The DNA of the CDR3 is TGTGCCAGCAGTGAAATAGTCAGGGCACCTAATGAAAAACTGTTTTTT.

This clone has only one observation. The chain combines TRBV3-1 (or the pseudogene TRBV3-2) with TRBJ1-2, with 7 bases lining up with TRBD1. V lost 6 bases to trimming and J lost 4 bases; unmatched junction nucleotides: 5. From germline, CDR1 is LGHDT and CDR2 YNNKEL (reference sequence). The CDR3 covers 13 residues. The CDR3 DNA follows: TGTGCCAGCAGTTACAGGGGATCCTATGGCTACACCTTC. Translation gives CASSYRGSYGYTF.

This clone was seen a single time. The chain carries TRBV2 and TRBJ1-5; 7 positions match TRBD1. V shed 2 bases and J 6 bases; nucleotides not matched to a gene: 4. The germline CDR1 and CDR2 sequences are SNHLY and FYNNEI. The CDR3 consists of 14 residues. CDR3 DNA sequence: TGTGCCAGCAGTGAAAGGAGGGGGCCTCAGCCCCAGCATTTT. This translates into CASSERRGPQPQHF. Complete variable domain (other parts from reference TRBV2 and TRBJ1-5): EPEVTQTPSHQVTQMGQEVILRCVPISNHLYFYWYRQILGQKVEFLVSFYNNEISEKSEIFDDQFSVERPDGSNFTLKIRSTKLEDSAMYFCASSERRGPQPQHFGDGTRLSIL.

The chain links TRBV4-1 to TRBJ2-6; a weak D match, TRBD1 (6 bases). The CDR3 is made up of 15 amino acids. Germline V gene lookup returns CDR1 MGHRA and CDR2 YSYEKL. V lost 5 bases and J lost 4, with 12 bases in between. This CDR3 reads CASSAQGYGANVLTF. Written as DNA, the CDR3 is TGCGCCAGCAGCGCGCAGGGGTACGGGGCCAACGTCCTGACTTTC.

This clone has a single count. This chain links TRBV4-2 with TRBJ1-1; 7 nucleotides match TRBD1. The CDR3 is made up of 16 amino acids. Germline V gene sequence: CDR1 LGHNA, CDR2 YNFKEQ. V dropped 5 bases and J dropped 1; count of bases not matched to a gene: 10. Here the CDR3 reads CASSTRQGAENTEAFF. As DNA, the CDR3 is TGTGCCAGCAGCACTCGACAGGGAGCGGAGAACACTGAAGCTTTCTTT.

V and J are TRBV5-1 and TRBJ1-4, with D possibly matching TRBD1 (6 bases). The length of the CDR3 is 15 residues. Germline values: CDR1 SGHRS, CDR2 YFSETQ. The V end was cut by 0 bases, the J end by 8 bases, with 14 bases between. CDR3 DNA sequence: TGCGCCAGCAGCTTGGTCGGGCAGGGGAGAGAAAAACTGTTTTTT. It encodes CASSLVGQGREKLFF.

The gene calls are TRBV7-9 and TRBJ1-3; 7 positions agree with TRBD1. From germline, CDR1 is SEHNR and CDR2 FQNEAQ (reference sequence). V lost 5 bases and J lost 3; bases outside the gene matches: 10. The CDR3 covers 16 residues. The chain's CDR3 is CASSASGTDSGNTIYF. For the CDR3, the DNA is TGTGCCAGCAGCGCCTCCGGGACAGATAGTGGAAACACCATATATTTT. Using reference TRBV7-9 and TRBJ1-3 for the parts outside the CDR3, the full variable domain is DTGVSQNPRHKITKRGQNVTFRCDPISEHNRLYWYRQTLGQGPEFLTYFQNEAQLEKSRLLSDRFSAERPKGSFSTLEIQRTEQGDSAMYLCASSASGTDSGNTIYFGEGSWLTVV.

The chain uses TRBV28 and TRBJ1-5; 9 bases agree with TRBD1. This CDR3 is 16 amino acids long. Germline trimming cut 6 bases from V and 0 bases from J; bases unmatched to any gene: 6. The V gene's germline CDR1 is MDHEN and CDR2 SYDVKM. The CDR3: CASSGQGIGSNQPQHF. CDR3 nucleotide sequence: TGTGCCAGCAGCGGACAGGGGATCGGTAGCAATCAGCCCCAGCATTTT.

This chain uses TRBV3-1 (or the pseudogene TRBV3-2) with TRBJ2-5; 13 bases are a match to TRBD2. The germline CDR1 and CDR2 sequences are LGHDT and YNNKEL (reference sequence). The CDR3 is 16 amino acids. The V gene end was trimmed by 4 bases and the J gene end by 2 bases; junction bases not matched to a gene: 4. Here the CDR3 reads CASSRTSGGIQETQYF. CDR3 coding DNA: TGTGCCAGCAGCCGGACTAGCGGGGGCATACAAGAGACCCAGTACTTC.

This clone was observed a single time. V usage is TRBV28 and J usage is TRBJ1-2; D is undetermined. Germline values: CDR1 MDHEN, CDR2 SYDVKM. CDR3 length equals 12 residues. V dropped 8 bases and J dropped 3 bases, with 10 bases sitting between them. The CDR3 spells CASQKTYYGYTF. In nucleotides, the CDR3 is TGTGCCAGCCAAAAGACTTACTATGGCTACACCTTC.

This chain uses TRBV21-1 with TRBJ2-3; TRBD2, the table's D call, lacks a check against the DNA. TRBV21-1 is a pseudogene segment. The CDR3 contains 20 residues. CDR3 residues: CASSKSLRGLAGLRTDTQYF. The CDR3 DNA reads TGTGCCAGCAGCAAATCACTTCGCGGACTAGCGGGGCTCCGCACAGATACGCAGTATTTT.

The chain employs TRBV5-1 and TRBJ1-2; D possibly corresponds to TRBD1 (6 bases). The CDR3 loop spans 17 amino acids. Deletions cut 2 bases from V and 0 bases from J, with 17 bases between. Germline V gene sequence: CDR1 SGHRS, CDR2 YFSETQ. In DNA, the CDR3 is TGCGCCAGCAGCTTAATGTTATTTGGGGGCTCTAACTATGGCTACACCTTC. Encoded protein: CASSLMLFGGSNYGYTF.

V gene TRBV28 combines with J gene TRBJ1-4; 7 bases agree with TRBD1. With V trimmed by 4 bases and J by 10 bases, 12 bases remained unmatched. The CDR3 extends over 15 amino acids. Germline V lookup: CDR1 MDHEN, CDR2 SYDVKM. CDR3 amino acids: CASSSLGGAEVKLFF. The CDR3 DNA is TGTGCCAGCAGTTCCCTAGGGGGCGCGGAAGTAAAACTGTTTTTT. Full variable domain (remainder filled in from reference TRBV28 and TRBJ1-4): DVKVTQSSRYLVKRTGEKVFLECVQDMDHENMFWYRQDPGLGLRLIYFSYDVKMKEKGDIPEGYSVSREKKERFSLILESASTNQTSMYLCASSSLGGAEVKLFFGSGTQLSVL.

This clone was detected a few times. The chain employs TRBV29-1 and TRBJ1-1; tentative D call: TRBD1 (6 bases). The CDR3 is made up of 14 amino acids. Per germline, CDR1 SQVTM and CDR2 ANQGSEA. Deletions cut 4 bases from V and 3 bases from J, with 15 bases between. In DNA, the CDR3 is TGCAGCGTTGGGGTTGGGGGCGCAGACACTGAAGCTTTCTTT. Protein: CSVGVGGADTEAFF.

This chain joins TRBV7-6 and TRBJ2-5; TRBD2 aligns across 8 bases. With 6 bases clipped from V and 0 bases from J, the junction kept 12 bases outside the gene matches. Looked up from germline, CDR1 is SGHVS and CDR2 is FNYEAQ. The CDR3 runs to 17 residues. The CDR3 loop is CASRRSRGAAYQETQYF. The DNA for the CDR3 is TGTGCCAGCAGAAGATCGCGGGGGGCCGCGTACCAAGAGACCCAGTACTTC.

V is TRBV6-5 and J is TRBJ1-2; TRBD1 matches 8 bases. The CDR3 totals 12 residues. Germline-derived CDR1 and CDR2 are MNHEY and SVGAGI. The trim removed 6 bases at V and 8 bases at J, leaving 5 bases unmatched. CDR3 residues: CASSPTGDGYTF. In DNA form, the CDR3 reads TGTGCCAGCAGCCCGACAGGGGACGGCTACACCTTC.

This clone showed up just once. This chain links TRBV15 with TRBJ2-3; 9 positions match TRBD1. The CDR3 contains 15 residues. Germline CDR1 is LNHNV and CDR2 is YYDKDF (reference sequence). The V gene end was trimmed by 1 base and the J gene end by 5 bases; junction bases not matched to a gene: 4. CDR3 region: CATSRARTGVDTQYF. In nucleotides, the CDR3 is TGTGCCACCAGCAGAGCGAGGACAGGGGTAGATACGCAGTATTTT.